These T cell receptor beta chains were read from a single sample in a study of cytomegalovirus exposure and HLA in healthy donors. The table came from immunoSEQ multiplex PCR; TCRdb's copy has only in-frame clones and leaves some out. The table lists about 31,000 clones, 35% to 50% of them singletons. The sample was PBMCs. The receptors shown here come from a woman in her 50s in good health and CMV-seronegative. The conserved cysteine and the conserved F or W are not part of the CDR3 here. Clone size is stated in some rows and not others, as once, few, many or a class when expanded.

size: few
J: TRBJ2-1
V: TRBV5-4
CDR3: ASSLGAGGLDEQF

size: .
J: TRBJ2-1
V: TRBV6-5
CDR3: ATNPGRLATNEQF

size: few
J: TRBJ1-4
V: TRBV19
CDR3: ASSPNMATNEKLF

size: few
J: TRBJ2-7
V: TRBV10-1
CDR3: ASIRIRGEQY

size: .
J: TRBJ1-6
V: TRBV19
CDR3: ASSPYRGRNSPLH

size: .
J: TRBJ2-3
V: TRBV6-5
CDR3: ASRSGTSHDTQY

size: few
J: TRBJ2-2
V: TRBV5-1
CDR3: ASSLTSGGAGELF

size: .
J: TRBJ2-2
V: TRBV23-1
CDR3: ATAPKSPGRAGELF

size: few
J: TRBJ2-7
V: TRBV28
CDR3: ASSPGAYEQY

size: .
J: TRBJ1-1
V: TRBV2
CDR3: ASTKSLTVNEAF

size: .
J: TRBJ2-3
V: TRBV7-7
CDR3: ASSRQGLTDTQY

size: few
J: TRBJ2-1
V: TRBV27
CDR3: ASRRSLSSYNEQF

size: few
J: TRBJ1-2
V: TRBV29-1
CDR3: SVRRGTDYGYT

size: few
J: TRBJ2-2
V: TRBV5-4
CDR3: ASSSSGRSSGELF

size: .
J: TRBJ2-7
V: TRBV25-1
CDR3: ASSELEGQGYEQY

size: .
J: TRBJ1-3
V: TRBV7-6
CDR3: ASSQRPNSGNTIY

size: .
J: TRBJ1-1
V: TRBV6-4
CDR3: ASSDLEGREGTEAF

size: few
J: TRBJ2-7
V: TRBV6-1
CDR3: ASSALGGNPYEQY

size: .
J: TRBJ2-3
V: TRBV30
CDR3: AWSPGDGYTDTQY

size: .
J: TRBJ2-1
V: TRBV7-2
CDR3: ASTRERALPGEKF

size: .
J: TRBJ2-5
V: TRBV28
CDR3: ASSSGGRELQETQY

size: few
J: TRBJ2-5
V: TRBV6-4
CDR3: ASSYQETQY

size: .
J: TRBJ2-2
V: TRBV18
CDR3: ASSPPYNLAGELF

size: .
J: TRBJ2-2
V: TRBV6-5
CDR3: ASSSIAGGTGELF

size: .
J: TRBJ2-7
V: TRBV5-4
CDR3: ASSLDRISYEQY

size: .
J: TRBJ1-6
V: TRBV6-1
CDR3: ASSPSTANSPLH

size: .
J: TRBJ2-3
V: TRBV5-6
CDR3: ASSFGLAGVSTDTQY

size: .
J: TRBJ2-6
V: TRBV5-1
CDR3: ASSLTGLSGANVLT